Listed below are T cell receptor beta chains from one sample, sequenced in a study of CD8 T cells in ankylosing spondylitis. From the 5' RACE reads, TCRdb called clonotypes with MiXCR, one entry per CDR3 protein. The table lists around 130,000 distinct CDR3 sequences, 6.5% to 9% of them singletons, with 10% to 15% in the top ten. The sequenced sample consisted of blood, either unsorted or a sorted T cell fraction (not recorded which). The source of these receptors is a male donor with ankylosing spondylitis or in good health (not recorded which). CDR3s leave out the opening cysteine and the closing phenylalanine or tryptophan.

j_gene | v_gene | CDR3aa
TRBJ2-6 | TRBV20-1 | SATGTSGSGANVLT
TRBJ2-2 | TRBV3-1 | ASSQDVSPGELF
TRBJ2-1 | TRBV5-8 | ASSLRQGDNEQF
TRBJ2-7 | TRBV5-1 | ASSWNSGRNYEQY
TRBJ1-2 | TRBV12-3/TRBV12-4 | ASTIVGGHGYT
TRBJ2-1 | TRBV18 | ASSPPMGLAGGSSYNEQF
TRBJ2-7 | TRBV29-1 | SVEWGSYEQY
TRBJ2-7 | TRBV7-2 | ASSYDGGLVYEQY
TRBJ2-7 | TRBV10-3 | AISESGGNEQY
TRBJ1-4 | TRBV30 | AWDPGTGGEKLF
TRBJ2-2 | TRBV19 | ASTPRSGFGELF
TRBJ1-1 | TRBV7-3 | ASSPHGRLNTEAF
TRBJ2-3 | TRBV6-2/TRBV6-3 | ASSSGTSGGFTDTQY
TRBJ2-5 | TRBV7-9 | ASSLVVERETQY
TRBJ1-4 | TRBV5-1 | ASADTYNEKLF
TRBJ2-3 | TRBV27 | ASSLRGGLDTQY
TRBJ1-2 | TRBV20-1 | SATGTGNYGYT
TRBJ2-5 | TRBV20-1 | SASLPVGGETQY
TRBJ2-3 | TRBV7-3 | ASSFGGSPGAQY
TRBJ2-3 | TRBV20-1 | SARPGVAGDTQY
TRBJ2-5 | TRBV5-1 | ASSSQQETQY
TRBJ1-3 | TRBV12-3/TRBV12-4 | ASSPDGAAGGNTIY
TRBJ1-2 | TRBV3-1 | ASSQDGRGYT
TRBJ1-5 | TRBV20-1 | SARPNPSGRNQPQH
TRBJ2-7 | TRBV18 | ASSPELGVGTYEQY
TRBJ2-7 | TRBV5-1 | ASSFGPGGSYEQY
TRBJ1-2 | TRBV5-1 | ASSLPGQVLTNYGYT
TRBJ2-1 | TRBV12-5 | ASGPPQKENSGGRQF
TRBJ2-5 | TRBV25-1 | ASSDPTVGGHIGPERKTQY
TRBJ2-3 | TRBV24-1 | ATSDDRGTDTQY
TRBJ2-5 | TRBV7-2 | ASRFAGGETQY
TRBJ1-2 | TRBV6-5 | ASSYTGQLYGYT
TRBJ2-1 | TRBV5-1 | ASSLAGTSGRSSYNEQF
TRBJ2-1 | TRBV20-1 | SAVSGDKPSKEQF
TRBJ2-7 | TRBV15 | ATSRDSGRSYEQY
TRBJ2-1 | TRBV28 | ASSFRGPEQF
TRBJ2-7 | TRBV5-6 | ASSPGLPHEQY
TRBJ1-1 | TRBV12-3/TRBV12-4 | ASSLNSVNTEAF
TRBJ2-1 | TRBV20-1 | SAPGLAGGVSYNEQF
TRBJ2-1 | TRBV29-1 | SVEKSSGPGNEQF
TRBJ2-3 | TRBV5-1 | ASSLAGIATDTQY
TRBJ2-7 | TRBV12-3/TRBV12-4 | ASSPSLLAGGGYEQY
TRBJ2-7 | TRBV12-3/TRBV12-4 | ASSLFQDPFEQY
TRBJ1-1 | TRBV29-1 | SVEKGLENTEAF
TRBJ2-7 | TRBV20-1 | SQLQHSSYEQY
TRBJ2-2 | TRBV13 | ASSLEIRQANTGELF
TRBJ2-3 | TRBV29-1 | SVDGSTDTQY